This T cell receptor (beta chain) comes out of a study of early T cells in non-severe SARS-CoV-2 infection. Whole-study context: Bulk RNA isolated from unsorted whole blood underwent sequencing; chains were not paired.

V dropped 0 bases and J dropped 0 bases, with 10 bases sitting between them. This CDR3 has 17 residues. The germline V gene has CDR1 SGHRS and CDR2 YFSETQ. This clonotype was counted at least ten times. The antigen is unknown. Separate cDNA molecules each had unique molecular identifiers attached to them. TCRdb reprocessed the 5' RACE reads via MiXCR and lists one record per CDR3 protein. This sample has tens of thousands of distinct CDR3 sequences, with 14% to 15% found just once. Findings of the study overall: Matching against VDJdb likely underestimated virus-specific expansions, favoring anti-spike CD8.

The chain couples TRBV5-1 to TRBJ2-6, with D hard to call. Sequenced input: whole blood. The TCR comes from an adult who was a healthcare worker with PCR-confirmed SARS-CoV-2 infection or an uninfected control (not recorded which). For the CDR3, the DNA is TGCGCCAGCAGCTTGGATGGCAGTTACTCTGGGGCCAACGTCCTGACTTTC. It encodes CASSLDGSYSGANVLTF.